The T cell receptor beta chain under discussion was sequenced for a study of CD8+ T cells in alopecia areata. V shed 6 bases and J 1 base; nucleotides not matched to a gene: 8. The CDR3 is 15 residues long. Germline lookup yields CDR1 MNHEY and CDR2 SVGAGI. Remarks on this clone: Its antigen remains unknown.

The treatment was: oral pan-JAK inhibitor, 5-10 mg twice daily. The sequencing template was cDNA reverse transcribed from extracted RNA. The assay was immunoSEQ multiplex PCR, and TCRdb's table has in-frame clones only and misses some. The sample holds 200,000 to 250,000 clones; under 60% are singletons and the top ten take around 1.5%. General study results and limits: Within the top 100, expanded CD8+ clones significantly decreased with tofacitinib, as did scalp clonality.

Sequences were derived from CD4+ T cells sorted from blood, sampled at week 4, from a patient treated with tofacitinib. The genes are TRBV6-5 and TRBJ1-1, with 7 nucleotides matching TRBD1. The sequence was obtained from a human donor with alopecia areata. The chain's CDR3 is CASRRTRTGNTEAFF. DNA for the CDR3: TGTGCCAGCAGAAGAACAAGGACAGGGAACACTGAAGCTTTCTTT.